This T cell receptor (beta chain) was profiled in a study of radiation and T cells in renal cell carcinoma. CDR1 and CDR2 (germline): MGHRA, YSYEKL. Trimming left V 0 bases short and J 7 bases short, with 7 bases between. This CDR3 spans 14 amino acids. The protocol was immunoSEQ multiplex PCR, while the TCRdb copy is restricted to in-frame clones and leaves out a portion. The sample lists 120,000 or so clones, roughly four fifths seen once, with over 1.5% in the top ten. The table lists this clone with a count of one. Time point described: blood 2 weeks post-SBRT. As for treatment: 15 Gy SBRT to primary tumor, nephrectomy 4 weeks later.

The chain couples TRBV4-1 to TRBJ1-6, with a possible D match to TRBD1 (6 bases). This sequence originates from a woman between 55 and 75 years old with renal cell carcinoma. The sample consisted of blood, taken from a patient whose treatment included radiotherapy and nephrectomy. CDR3 amino acids: CASSQDRGNSPLHF. The CDR3 nucleotides read TGCGCCAGCAGCCAAGATAGGGGGAATTCACCCCTCCACTTT.